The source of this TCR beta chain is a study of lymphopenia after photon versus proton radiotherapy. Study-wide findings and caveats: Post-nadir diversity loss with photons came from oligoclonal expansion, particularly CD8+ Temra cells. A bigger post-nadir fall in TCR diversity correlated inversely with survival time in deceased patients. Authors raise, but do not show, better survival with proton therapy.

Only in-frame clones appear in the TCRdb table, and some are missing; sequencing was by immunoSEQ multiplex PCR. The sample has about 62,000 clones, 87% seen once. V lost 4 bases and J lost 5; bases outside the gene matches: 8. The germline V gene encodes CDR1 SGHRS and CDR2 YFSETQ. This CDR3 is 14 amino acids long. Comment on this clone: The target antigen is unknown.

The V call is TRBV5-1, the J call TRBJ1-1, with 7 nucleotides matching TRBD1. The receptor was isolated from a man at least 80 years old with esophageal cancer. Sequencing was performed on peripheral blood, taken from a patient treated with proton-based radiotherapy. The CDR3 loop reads CASSLSGGWTEAFF. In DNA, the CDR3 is TGCGCCAGCAGCCTTTCAGGGGGATGGACTGAAGCTTTCTTT.